This TCR beta chain was identified in a study of cytomegalovirus exposure and HLA in healthy donors. Study information: Earlier, approximately 110 million unique TCR beta sequences were recovered from roughly 200 million T cells by an analysis.

Broader study findings: For most TCR beta V segments, an earlier analysis put the productive rate at about 90% or about 30% of the time. Most TCR sequences were uncommon, yet certain public TCRs appeared in many donors.

Trimming at V came to 3 bases and at J to 4 bases, leaving 8 bases not matched to a gene. CDR1 SQVTM and CDR2 ANQGSEA come from the germline V gene. CDR3 length equals 15 residues. As to this clone: What it binds is unknown.

The PCR made use of 60 Vbeta and 13 Jbeta primers. The table came from immunoSEQ multiplex PCR; TCRdb's copy has only in-frame clones and leaves some out. The sample's table shows 150,000 to 200,000 clones. The gene calls are TRBV29-1 and TRBJ2-3, with 9 bases identical to TRBD2. The sequence was collected from a woman aged 60-70 years in good health and CMV-seronegative. The sequenced material came from PBMCs. CDR3 region: CSVDGQAGGPDTQYF. For the CDR3, the DNA is TGCAGCGTTGACGGTCAGGCGGGAGGGCCAGATACGCAGTATTTT.